This T cell receptor beta chain originates from a study of response to subunit inactivated influenza vaccine. Study-wide results and caveats: The authors suggested that few new T cells are recruited per seasonal influenza vaccination.

TCRdb reprocessed the RT-PCR reads with MiXCR, giving one entry per CDR3 protein. The sample gives fewer than 200,000 distinct CDR3 sequences, around 9% of which show up once; about a tenth is in the top ten. V lost 2 bases, J lost 6 bases, and 17 bases lay in between. Germline loops: CDR1 MGHRA, CDR2 YSYEKL. The CDR3 has 15 amino acids. This clonotype was counted many times. Its antigen is unidentified. The sequencing used non-naive T cells sorted from PBMCs, collected on the day of vaccination. The receptor was derived from a man aged 45-65 years who received an inactivated influenza vaccine. The J gene is TRBJ2-7, the V gene TRBV4-1; tentatively, D is TRBD1 (6 bases). CDR3 amino acids: CASSQQGPTMGEQYF. The CDR3 nucleotides are TGCGCCAGCAGCCAACAGGGGCCCACCATGGGCGAGCAGTACTTC.